The present T cell receptor (beta chain) was sequenced within a study of shared clonotypes between healthy human individuals. On the study more broadly: The donor group consisted of a couple of women and three men, aged 18 to 49. Study-wide findings and caveats: The study generally estimated greater richness for naive than memory subsets.

Among the donors, all were Caucasian adults who lived in Nashville, Tennessee. A CD45RA-negative memory subset and a CD45RA+ naive subset were separated from the CD4+ cells. V shed 0 bases and J 2 bases; nucleotides not matched to a gene: 0. Germline V lookup: CDR1 KGHSH, CDR2 LQKENI. The CDR3 runs 15 residues. A remark on this clone: Its antigen remains unidentified.

TCRdb's table, derived via immunoSEQ multiplex PCR, lists solely in-frame clones and lacks some. The repertoire holds about 1 million clones, 65% to 80% seen once, with approximately 1.3% in the top ten. The sequence was obtained from a young man in good health. The gene calls are TRBV18 and TRBJ2-1; 8 bases fit TRBD1. The sample was memory CD4+ T cells sorted from blood. Subset of the sample: CD45RA-negative fraction. CDR3 protein: CASSPPGQAYNEQFF. CDR3 nucleotide sequence: TGTGCCAGCTCACCACCGGGACAGGCCTACAATGAGCAGTTCTTC.